Sequencing of this TCR beta chain was carried out in a study of immune evolution from preneoplasia to lung adenocarcinoma. The CDR3 consists of 14 residues. The V and J ends lost 4 bases and 6 bases respectively, with 14 bases between them. The germline V gene encodes CDR1 SGHRS and CDR2 YFSETQ. Clones were sequenced by immunoSEQ multiplex PCR, and TCRdb holds only the in-frame ones, with some missing. The sample has 14,000 or so clones; about 80% are singletons. Between the mid-2010s and the late 2010s, patients underwent resection in Japan or China. Two lung cancer pathologists independently confirmed each histologic diagnosis.

This receptor was taken from a person aged 70 to 79 with lung adenocarcinoma. Sequenced: FFPE minimally invasive lung adenocarcinoma tissue. The chain recombines TRBV5-1 with TRBJ2-1; perhaps TRBD2 as D (5 bases). The CDR3 region is CASSPSGISNEQFF. In DNA, the CDR3 is TGCGCCAGCAGCCCAAGCGGAATATCCAATGAGCAGTTCTTC.